This T cell receptor (beta chain) is from a study of blood T cell repertoires in COVID-19. Study-level information: COVID-19 samples collected from the United States, Italy and Spain covered acute and convalescent phases.

This CDR3 is 13 amino acids long. Germline V gives CDR1 SGHRS, CDR2 YFSETQ. V lost 2 bases and J lost 7; bases outside the gene matches: 6. TCRdb keeps only in-frame clones here, not all; method: immunoSEQ multiplex PCR. The sample contains hundreds of thousands of clones, around four fifths of which appear only once. The rearrangement joins TRBV5-1 to TRBJ2-7; 7 positions match TRBD2. Sequencing was performed on peripheral blood. The sequence was obtained from a man aged 80 or over with acute or convalescent COVID-19. The CDR3 here is CASSFGQGGEQYF. The CDR3 region has the DNA TGCGCCAGCAGCTTTGGGCAGGGAGGGGAGCAGTACTTC.